The rows below give T cell receptor beta chains drawn from one sample of a study of blood T cells in healthy people across ages. MiXCR, run by TCRdb on the 5' RACE reads, gives a single entry per CDR3 protein. The sample carries 800,000 to 900,000 distinct CDR3 sequences, approximately 67% recorded once. Sequenced input: blood. The receptors shown here come from a man under 40 in good health. CDR3s include the opening cysteine and the closing phenylalanine or tryptophan. A D gene is named only where the DNA matches it firmly. Size is omitted from some rows. Given values are once, few, many or a class for expanded clones.

CDR3 length: 20; clone size: .; D gene: .; V gene: TRBV7-2; J gene: TRBJ2-1; CDR3 protein: CASSGGRGEGGWSSYNEQFF; CDR3 DNA: TGTGCCAGCAGCGGGGGTAGAGGTGAAGGAGGTTGGAGCTCCTACAATGAGCAGTTCTTC
CDR3 length: 15; clone size: .; D gene: .; V gene: TRBV7-6; J gene: TRBJ2-7; CDR3 protein: CASSQNEGPIYEQYF; CDR3 DNA: TGTGCCAGCAGCCAAAACGAAGGACCTATCTACGAGCAGTACTTC
CDR3 length: 15; clone size: .; D gene: .; V gene: TRBV29-1; J gene: TRBJ1-2; CDR3 protein: CSVAGHRLANYGYTF; CDR3 DNA: TGCAGCGTTGCGGGACATAGATTAGCTAACTATGGCTACACCTTC
CDR3 length: 14; clone size: .; D gene: TRBD1; V gene: TRBV5-1; J gene: TRBJ2-5; CDR3 protein: CASNPDRWIPTQYF; CDR3 DNA: TGCGCCAGCAACCCGGACAGGTGGATCCCGACCCAGTACTTC
CDR3 length: 14; clone size: many; D gene: .; V gene: TRBV12-3/TRBV12-4; J gene: TRBJ2-7; CDR3 protein: CASSFKASSYEQYF; CDR3 DNA: TGTGCCAGCAGTTTTAAGGCCAGCTCCTACGAGCAGTACTTC
CDR3 length: 14; clone size: few; D gene: TRBD2; V gene: TRBV29-1; J gene: TRBJ2-1; CDR3 protein: CSVKRAGEYNEQFF; CDR3 DNA: TGCAGCGTTAAGAGGGCGGGAGAGTACAATGAGCAGTTCTTC
CDR3 length: 17; clone size: .; D gene: TRBD1; V gene: TRBV20-1; J gene: TRBJ1-5; CDR3 protein: CSARAQGAPYSNQPQHF; CDR3 DNA: TGCAGTGCTAGAGCACAGGGGGCCCCGTATAGCAATCAGCCCCAGCATTTT
CDR3 length: 16; clone size: .; D gene: .; V gene: TRBV5-1; J gene: TRBJ2-1; CDR3 protein: CASSLFLQAPYNEQFF; CDR3 DNA: TGCGCCAGCAGCTTATTTCTTCAGGCCCCATACAATGAGCAGTTCTTC
CDR3 length: 13; clone size: few; D gene: .; V gene: TRBV5-5; J gene: TRBJ2-1; CDR3 protein: CASSLELRNEQFF; CDR3 DNA: TGTGCCAGCAGCTTGGAATTGCGGAATGAGCAGTTCTTC
CDR3 length: 13; clone size: few; D gene: .; V gene: TRBV20-1; J gene: TRBJ2-5; CDR3 protein: CSASPGFQETQYF; CDR3 DNA: TGCAGTGCTAGTCCCGGTTTCCAAGAGACCCAGTACTTC
CDR3 length: 17; clone size: .; D gene: TRBD2; V gene: TRBV5-5; J gene: TRBJ2-1; CDR3 protein: CASSLGTSGGASNEQFF; CDR3 DNA: TGTGCCAGCAGCTTGGGGACTAGCGGGGGGGCATCTAATGAGCAGTTCTTC
CDR3 length: 15; clone size: .; D gene: TRBD1; V gene: TRBV18; J gene: TRBJ2-7; CDR3 protein: CASSPGGTGRDEQYF; CDR3 DNA: TGTGCCAGCTCACCCGGGGGGACAGGGAGAGACGAGCAGTACTTC
CDR3 length: 15; clone size: .; D gene: TRBD1; V gene: TRBV28; J gene: TRBJ2-7; CDR3 protein: CASRPAGTGYYEQYF; CDR3 DNA: TGTGCCAGCAGGCCAGCCGGGACAGGGTACTACGAGCAGTACTTC
CDR3 length: 15; clone size: .; D gene: .; V gene: TRBV3-1; J gene: TRBJ2-7; CDR3 protein: CASSPPATGIYEQYF; CDR3 DNA: TGTGCCAGCAGCCCGCCAGCTACAGGGATCTACGAGCAGTACTTC
CDR3 length: 16; clone size: few; D gene: TRBD2; V gene: TRBV4-2; J gene: TRBJ2-3; CDR3 protein: CASSQALAASTDTQYF; CDR3 DNA: TGTGCCAGCAGCCAAGCTCTAGCGGCTAGCACAGATACGCAGTATTTT
CDR3 length: 12; clone size: few; D gene: .; V gene: TRBV20-1; J gene: TRBJ2-5; CDR3 protein: CSAGPTKETQYF; CDR3 DNA: TGCAGTGCGGGACCGACGAAAGAGACCCAGTACTTC
CDR3 length: 16; clone size: .; D gene: .; V gene: TRBV7-3; J gene: TRBJ2-4; CDR3 protein: CASSRSSGGMGNIQYF; CDR3 DNA: TGTGCCAGCAGCCGAAGTTCGGGGGGCATGGGAAACATTCAGTACTTC
CDR3 length: 15; clone size: .; D gene: .; V gene: TRBV6-5; J gene: TRBJ2-5; CDR3 protein: CASSYTRTGIDKQYF; CDR3 DNA: TGTGCCAGCAGTTACACTAGGACCGGGATCGACAAGCAGTACTTC
CDR3 length: 14; clone size: few; D gene: TRBD1; V gene: TRBV7-2; J gene: TRBJ2-7; CDR3 protein: CASRGGQGVYEQYF; CDR3 DNA: TGTGCCAGCAGAGGCGGACAGGGCGTCTACGAGCAGTACTTC
CDR3 length: 12; clone size: .; D gene: .; V gene: TRBV5-1; J gene: TRBJ1-1; CDR3 protein: CASSLEGPEAFF; CDR3 DNA: TGCGCCAGCAGTCTGGAGGGTCCTGAAGCTTTCTTT
CDR3 length: 17; clone size: .; D gene: .; V gene: TRBV24-1; J gene: TRBJ2-3; CDR3 protein: CATSDPFESPSTDTQYF; CDR3 DNA: TGTGCCACCAGTGACCCGTTCGAGTCACCTAGCACAGATACGCAGTATTTT
CDR3 length: 18; clone size: .; D gene: TRBD1; V gene: TRBV7-2; J gene: TRBJ1-6; CDR3 protein: CASSLAFVGTETNSPLHF; CDR3 DNA: TGTGCCAGCAGCTTAGCGTTCGTTGGGACAGAGACCAATTCACCCCTCCACTTT
CDR3 length: 15; clone size: .; D gene: TRBD2; V gene: TRBV9; J gene: TRBJ2-1; CDR3 protein: CASSVGASGYNEQFF; CDR3 DNA: TGTGCCAGCAGCGTAGGCGCTAGCGGTTACAATGAGCAGTTCTTC
CDR3 length: 16; clone size: few; D gene: TRBD1; V gene: TRBV29-1; J gene: TRBJ2-5; CDR3 protein: CSVDGRTDRGRETQYF; CDR3 DNA: TGCAGCGTTGACGGGCGGACGGACAGGGGCAGAGAGACCCAGTACTTC
CDR3 length: 15; clone size: few; D gene: .; V gene: TRBV7-2; J gene: TRBJ2-6; CDR3 protein: CASTVKGSGANVLTF; CDR3 DNA: TGTGCCAGCACAGTGAAGGGCTCTGGGGCCAACGTCCTGACTTTC
CDR3 length: 15; clone size: few; D gene: .; V gene: TRBV27; J gene: TRBJ2-7; CDR3 protein: CASSLTFRGHYEQYF; CDR3 DNA: TGTGCCAGCAGTTTGACTTTCCGGGGACACTACGAGCAGTACTTC
CDR3 length: 13; clone size: few; D gene: TRBD1; V gene: TRBV29-1; J gene: TRBJ1-6; CDR3 protein: CSVATGGNSPLHF; CDR3 DNA: TGCAGCGTTGCCACAGGGGGAAATTCACCCCTCCACTTT
CDR3 length: 13; clone size: .; D gene: .; V gene: TRBV29-1; J gene: TRBJ1-1; CDR3 protein: CSVSPGGGTEAFF; CDR3 DNA: TGCAGCGTCTCGCCGGGGGGTGGCACTGAAGCTTTCTTT
CDR3 length: 14; clone size: .; D gene: .; V gene: TRBV5-8; J gene: TRBJ2-3; CDR3 protein: CASRRGGSTDTQYF; CDR3 DNA: TGTGCCAGCAGGAGAGGGGGGAGCACAGATACGCAGTATTTT
CDR3 length: 15; clone size: few; D gene: .; V gene: TRBV4-3; J gene: TRBJ2-1; CDR3 protein: CASSSQAEWGYEQFF; CDR3 DNA: TGCGCCAGCAGTTCCCAAGCAGAATGGGGCTATGAGCAGTTCTTC
CDR3 length: 15; clone size: .; D gene: TRBD1; V gene: TRBV5-1; J gene: TRBJ1-1; CDR3 protein: CASTTRQGENTEAFF; CDR3 DNA: TGCGCCAGCACCACAAGACAGGGGGAGAACACTGAAGCTTTCTTT
CDR3 length: 16; clone size: .; D gene: .; V gene: TRBV7-9; J gene: TRBJ2-1; CDR3 protein: CASSLAYRIGDNEQFF; CDR3 DNA: TGTGCCAGCAGCTTAGCGTACAGGATCGGGGACAATGAGCAGTTCTTC
CDR3 length: 13; clone size: .; D gene: .; V gene: TRBV20-1; J gene: TRBJ2-7; CDR3 protein: CSARDTKGDEQYF; CDR3 DNA: TGCAGTGCTAGAGATACCAAAGGGGACGAGCAGTACTTC
CDR3 length: 18; clone size: few; D gene: .; V gene: TRBV7-2; J gene: TRBJ1-5; CDR3 protein: CASSPGPATKYSNQPQHF; CDR3 DNA: TGTGCCAGCAGCCCCGGACCCGCGACGAAGTATAGCAATCAGCCCCAGCATTTT
CDR3 length: 15; clone size: .; D gene: TRBD2; V gene: TRBV9; J gene: TRBJ2-3; CDR3 protein: CASSGRGGLTDTQYF; CDR3 DNA: TGTGCCAGCAGCGGGCGGGGGGGCCTGACAGATACGCAGTATTTT
CDR3 length: 14; clone size: .; D gene: TRBD1; V gene: TRBV7-9; J gene: TRBJ2-7; CDR3 protein: CASSRRQGNYEQYF; CDR3 DNA: TGTGCCAGCAGCCGTCGACAGGGGAACTACGAGCAGTACTTC
CDR3 length: 14; clone size: .; D gene: .; V gene: TRBV7-3; J gene: TRBJ2-3; CDR3 protein: CASSLGDNTDTQYF; CDR3 DNA: TGTGCCAGCAGCCTGGGGGATAACACAGATACGCAGTATTTT
CDR3 length: 18; clone size: few; D gene: TRBD2; V gene: TRBV12-3/TRBV12-4; J gene: TRBJ2-3; CDR3 protein: CASSFGRLWREDTDTQYF; CDR3 DNA: TGTGCCAGCAGTTTCGGTCGTCTGTGGCGGGAGGACACAGATACGCAGTATTTT
CDR3 length: 14; clone size: once; D gene: TRBD1; V gene: TRBV20-1; J gene: TRBJ2-5; CDR3 protein: CSATGQGAQETQYF; CDR3 DNA: TGCAGTGCTACTGGACAGGGGGCACAAGAGACCCAGTACTTC
CDR3 length: 14; clone size: .; D gene: .; V gene: TRBV12-3/TRBV12-4; J gene: TRBJ1-4; CDR3 protein: CASSLGIRNEKLFF; CDR3 DNA: TGTGCCAGCAGTTTGGGGATACGTAATGAAAAACTGTTTTTT
CDR3 length: 15; clone size: .; D gene: .; V gene: TRBV9; J gene: TRBJ2-1; CDR3 protein: CASSVVGGRVNEQFF; CDR3 DNA: TGTGCCAGCAGCGTAGTAGGGGGGAGGGTCAATGAGCAGTTCTTC
CDR3 length: 14; clone size: .; D gene: .; V gene: TRBV5-1; J gene: TRBJ2-1; CDR3 protein: CASSRGFAGNEQFF; CDR3 DNA: TGCGCCAGCTCCCGGGGGTTTGCGGGCAATGAGCAGTTCTTC
CDR3 length: 16; clone size: .; D gene: .; V gene: TRBV4-2; J gene: TRBJ1-1; CDR3 protein: CASSREISSQNTEAFF; CDR3 DNA: TGTGCCAGCAGCCGAGAGATCAGCAGCCAGAACACTGAAGCTTTCTTT
CDR3 length: 13; clone size: .; D gene: .; V gene: TRBV6-2/TRBV6-3; J gene: TRBJ2-7; CDR3 protein: CASKRGIRGEQYF; CDR3 DNA: TGTGCCAGCAAACGCGGCATTCGAGGCGAGCAGTACTTC
CDR3 length: 13; clone size: .; D gene: .; V gene: TRBV2; J gene: TRBJ2-7; CDR3 protein: CASLASNSYEQYF; CDR3 DNA: TGTGCCAGCCTGGCAAGTAACTCCTACGAGCAGTACTTC
CDR3 length: 16; clone size: .; D gene: .; V gene: TRBV7-2; J gene: TRBJ2-7; CDR3 protein: CASSLGQAGPLYEQYF; CDR3 DNA: TGTGCCAGCAGCCTCGGTCAGGCGGGGCCTCTTTACGAGCAGTACTTC
CDR3 length: 17; clone size: .; D gene: .; V gene: TRBV6-5; J gene: TRBJ2-4; CDR3 protein: CASSYSWGYGTSYGQYF; CDR3 DNA: TGTGCCAGCAGTTACTCGTGGGGGTATGGGACCTCCTACGGGCAGTACTTC
CDR3 length: 13; clone size: .; D gene: TRBD1; V gene: TRBV20-1; J gene: TRBJ1-2; CDR3 protein: CSAKGTGVYGYTF; CDR3 DNA: TGCAGTGCTAAGGGGACAGGGGTCTATGGCTACACCTTC
CDR3 length: 14; clone size: .; D gene: .; V gene: TRBV20-1; J gene: TRBJ2-5; CDR3 protein: CSASRLTGAETQYF; CDR3 DNA: TGCAGTGCCTCGAGACTGACAGGCGCAGAGACCCAGTACTTC
CDR3 length: 12; clone size: .; D gene: .; V gene: TRBV20-1; J gene: TRBJ2-2; CDR3 protein: CSATKGSGELFF; CDR3 DNA: TGCAGTGCTACTAAAGGGTCCGGGGAGCTGTTTTTT
CDR3 length: 14; clone size: .; D gene: .; V gene: TRBV9; J gene: TRBJ2-3; CDR3 protein: CASSVGTLTDTQYF; CDR3 DNA: TGTGCCAGCAGCGTAGGGACTCTCACAGATACGCAGTATTTT
CDR3 length: 16; clone size: .; D gene: .; V gene: TRBV20-1; J gene: TRBJ2-1; CDR3 protein: CSAEDIGATPNNEQFF; CDR3 DNA: TGCAGTGCGGAAGATATAGGGGCGACTCCCAACAATGAGCAGTTCTTC